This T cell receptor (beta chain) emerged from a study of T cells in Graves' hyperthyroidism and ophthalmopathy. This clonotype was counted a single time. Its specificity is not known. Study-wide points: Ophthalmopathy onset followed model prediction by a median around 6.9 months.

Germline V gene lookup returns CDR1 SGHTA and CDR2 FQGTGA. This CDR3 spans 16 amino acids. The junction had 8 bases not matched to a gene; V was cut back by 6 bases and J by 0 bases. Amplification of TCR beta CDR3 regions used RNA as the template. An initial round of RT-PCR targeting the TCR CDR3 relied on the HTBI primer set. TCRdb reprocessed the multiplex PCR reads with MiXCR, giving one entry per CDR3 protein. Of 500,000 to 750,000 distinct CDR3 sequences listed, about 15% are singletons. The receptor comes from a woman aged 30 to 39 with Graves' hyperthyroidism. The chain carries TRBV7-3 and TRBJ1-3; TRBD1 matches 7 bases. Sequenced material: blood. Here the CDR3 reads CASRPPGTDSGNTIYF. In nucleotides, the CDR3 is TGTGCCAGCAGACCCCCCGGGACAGACTCTGGAAACACCATATATTTT.